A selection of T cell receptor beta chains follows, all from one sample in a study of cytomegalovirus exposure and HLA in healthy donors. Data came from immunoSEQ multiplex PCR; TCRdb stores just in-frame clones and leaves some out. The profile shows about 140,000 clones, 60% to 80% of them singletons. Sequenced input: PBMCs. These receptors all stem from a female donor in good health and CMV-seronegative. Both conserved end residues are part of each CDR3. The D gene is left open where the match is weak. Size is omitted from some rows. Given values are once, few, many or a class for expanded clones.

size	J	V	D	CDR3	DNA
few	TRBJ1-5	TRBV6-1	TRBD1	CASSLQGAKQPQHF	TGTGCCAGCAGTCTTCAGGGGGCGAAACAGCCCCAGCATTTT
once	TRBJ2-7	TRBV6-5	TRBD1	CATMLQGAYEQYF	TGTGCCACCATGCTACAGGGGGCCTACGAGCAGTACTTC
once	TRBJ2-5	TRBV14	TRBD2	CASRSSGGPQETQYF	TGTGCCAGCAGATCTAGCGGGGGGCCACAAGAGACCCAGTACTTC
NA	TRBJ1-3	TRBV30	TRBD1	CAWSVRTGTGNTIYF	TGTGCCTGGAGTGTCAGGACAGGAACTGGAAACACCATATATTTT
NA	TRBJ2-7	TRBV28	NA	CASSQPGLQSTYEQYF	TGTGCCAGCAGTCAGCCGGGACTCCAGAGTACATACGAGCAGTACTTC
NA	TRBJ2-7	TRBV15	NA	CATSEDFLEQYF	TGTGCCACCAGCGAGGATTTTTTGGAGCAGTACTTC
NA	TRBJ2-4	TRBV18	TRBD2	CASSLRGGWHIQYF	TGTGCCAGCTCCCTCCGGGGGGGGTGGCACATTCAGTACTTC
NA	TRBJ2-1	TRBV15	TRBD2	CATSVTGTSGHSYNEQFF	TGTGCCACCAGCGTTACCGGGACTAGCGGACACTCCTACAATGAGCAGTTCTTC
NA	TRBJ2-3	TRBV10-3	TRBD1	CAGWTGASTDTQYF	TGTGCCGGATGGACAGGGGCTAGCACAGATACGCAGTATTTT
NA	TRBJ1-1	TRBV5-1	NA	CASSLARGASEAFF	TGCGCCAGCAGCTTGGCCCGGGGGGCATCGGAAGCTTTCTTT
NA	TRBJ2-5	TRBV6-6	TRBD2	CASNSPQRGHQETQYF	TGTGCCAGCAATTCCCCCCAGCGGGGGCACCAAGAGACCCAGTACTTC
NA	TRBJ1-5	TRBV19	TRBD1	CASSIQQGTNQPQHF	TGTGCCAGTAGTATTCAACAGGGGACCAATCAGCCCCAGCATTTT
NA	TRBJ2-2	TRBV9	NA	CASSVGLGGNTGELFF	TGTGCCAGCAGCGTAGGGTTGGGAGGGAACACCGGGGAGCTGTTTTTT
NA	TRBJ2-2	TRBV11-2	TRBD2	CASSFTSGGANTGELFF	TGTGCCAGCAGCTTTACTAGCGGGGGGGCGAACACCGGGGAGCTGTTTTTT
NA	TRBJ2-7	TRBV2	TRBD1	CASGGTGGYEQYF	TGTGCCAGCGGGGGGACAGGGGGCTACGAGCAGTACTTC
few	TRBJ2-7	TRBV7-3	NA	CASSFTPSGEQYF	TGTGCCAGCAGCTTTACACCGTCTGGCGAGCAGTACTTC
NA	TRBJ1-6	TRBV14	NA	CASSQVEFTSPLHF	TGTGCCAGCAGCCAAGTAGAATTCACCTCACCCCTCCACTTT
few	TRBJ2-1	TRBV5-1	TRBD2	CASSLVGLAGANEQFF	TGCGCCAGCAGCTTGGTTGGACTAGCGGGAGCTAATGAGCAGTTCTTC
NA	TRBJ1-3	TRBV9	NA	CASRGTTGSGNTIYF	TGTGCCAGCAGAGGAACGACGGGCTCTGGAAACACCATATATTTT
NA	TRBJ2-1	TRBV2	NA	CASSEGLRGLNEQFF	TGTGCCAGCAGTGAAGGTCTCCGGGGACTCAATGAGCAGTTCTTC
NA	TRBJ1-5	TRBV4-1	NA	CASSQEVQAWGNQPQHF	TGCGCCAGCAGCCAAGAAGTACAGGCTTGGGGCAATCAGCCCCAGCATTTT
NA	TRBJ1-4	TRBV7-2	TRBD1	CASSWDRGNSNEKLFF	TGTGCCAGCAGCTGGGACAGGGGTAATTCGAATGAAAAACTGTTTTTT
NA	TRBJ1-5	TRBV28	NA	CASSLPSISNQPQHF	TGTGCCAGCAGTTTACCGTCTATTAGCAATCAGCCCCAGCATTTT
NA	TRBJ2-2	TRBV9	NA	CASSVANAGFGELFF	TGTGCCAGCAGCGTAGCTAACGCAGGGTTTGGGGAGCTGTTTTTT
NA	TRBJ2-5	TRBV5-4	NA	CASRKTGETQYF	TGTGCCAGCAGAAAGACGGGAGAGACCCAGTACTTC
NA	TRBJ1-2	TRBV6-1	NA	CASSEGIHNYGYTF	TGTGCCAGCAGTGAAGGAATTCACAATTATGGCTACACCTTC
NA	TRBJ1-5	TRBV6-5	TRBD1	CASRQGNQPQHF	TGTGCCAGCAGACAGGGGAATCAGCCCCAGCATTTT
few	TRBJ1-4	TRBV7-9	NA	CASSLVGGASNEKLFF	TGTGCCAGCAGCTTAGTTGGGGGGGCATCTAATGAAAAACTGTTTTTT
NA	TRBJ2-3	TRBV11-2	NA	CASSSPQVSSDADTQYF	TGTGCCAGCAGCTCACCCCAAGTTAGCAGCGACGCAGATACGCAGTATTTT
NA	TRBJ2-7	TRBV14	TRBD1	CASSQAGGYEQYF	TGTGCCAGCAGCCAAGCAGGGGGATACGAGCAGTACTTC
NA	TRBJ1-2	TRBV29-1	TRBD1	CSVYGVRGQAGYGYTF	TGCAGCGTTTATGGGGTGAGGGGGCAAGCAGGCTATGGCTACACCTTC
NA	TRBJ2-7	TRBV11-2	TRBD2	CASSLLAGGYEQYF	TGTGCCAGCAGCTTACTAGCGGGGGGCTACGAGCAGTACTTC
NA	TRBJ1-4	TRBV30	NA	CAWSFSPVTNEKLFF	TGTGCCTGGAGTTTCTCCCCGGTCACTAATGAAAAACTGTTTTTT
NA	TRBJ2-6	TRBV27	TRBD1	CASSLPGDRENVLTF	TGTGCCAGCAGCCTTCCCGGGGACAGGGAAAACGTCCTGACTTTC
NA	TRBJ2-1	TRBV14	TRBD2	CASSQLGLAGYNEQFF	TGTGCCAGCAGCCAGCTTGGACTAGCGGGGTACAATGAGCAGTTCTTC
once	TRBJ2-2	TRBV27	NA	CASSLGGPGELFF	TGTGCCAGCAGTTTGGGGGGGCCCGGGGAGCTGTTTTTT
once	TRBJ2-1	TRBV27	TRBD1	CASGRRDRGLDEQFF	TGTGCCAGCGGTCGCCGGGACAGGGGGTTGGATGAGCAGTTCTTC
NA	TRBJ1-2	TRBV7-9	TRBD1	CASEGAGYGYTF	TGTGCCAGCGAGGGGGCGGGCTATGGCTACACCTTC
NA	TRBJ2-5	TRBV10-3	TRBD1	CAISPQGVVGETQYF	TGTGCCATCAGTCCACAGGGGGTCGTTGGAGAGACCCAGTACTTC
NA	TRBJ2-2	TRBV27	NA	CASSLASEIGELFF	TGTGCCAGCAGTTTGGCTAGCGAGATCGGGGAGCTGTTTTTT
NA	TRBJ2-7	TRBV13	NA	CASSRRAGAYYEQYF	TGTGCCAGCAGCCGGCGGGCGGGGGCCTACTACGAGCAGTACTTC